A selection of T cell receptor beta chains follows, all from one sample in a study of human T cells and chemical hapten exposure. MiXCR was run by TCRdb on the RACE reads, yielding one entry per CDR3 protein. The sample holds approximately 370,000 distinct CDR3 sequences; over 5% are singletons and the top ten take about 8.7%. The sample here was whole blood, taken in connection with sensitization to the hapten diphenylcyclopropenone (DPC). All receptors derive from a woman between 18 and 29 years old with alopecia areata. Some clones in this sample may be carry-over from other donors' samples. Both conserved end residues are part of each CDR3. Each record gives: D gene, clone size, V gene, J gene, CDR3 DNA, CDR3 protein. D genes are given only for firm matches. Clone size is given for some rows only: seen once, a few or many times, or a class if the clone is expanded.

.	.	TRBV12-3/TRBV12-4	TRBJ2-7	TGTGCCAGCAGTTTACTCGGGGGTTACGAGCAGTACTTC	CASSLLGGYEQYF
TRBD2	few	TRBV6-1	TRBJ2-3	TGTGCCAGCATGCGGGAGATTTACACAGATACGCAGTATTTT	CASMREIYTDTQYF
.	.	TRBV12-3/TRBV12-4	TRBJ2-1	TGTGCCAGCAGTCCACCGTTGTCGGGGCAGTTCTTC	CASSPPLSGQFF
TRBD1	.	TRBV7-9	TRBJ1-1	TGTGCCAGCAGCTTTGTCCTGGCAGGGGGTACTGAAGCTTTCTTT	CASSFVLAGGTEAFF
.	.	TRBV29-1	TRBJ1-2	TGCAGCGCCGGGGGCGGGTATGGCTACACCTTC	CSAGGGYGYTF
.	many	TRBV5-1	TRBJ2-5	TGCGCCAGCAGCCCCGAGGGGGGGCTGGTTGAGGAGACCCAGTACTTC	CASSPEGGLVEETQYF
.	few	TRBV7-9	TRBJ1-6	TGTGCCAGCAGCTACTTACAGGATTCACCCCTCCACTTT	CASSYLQDSPLHF
TRBD2	few	TRBV6-2/TRBV6-3	TRBJ2-1	TGTGCCAGCAGTTACTCGAAACTAGCGGGGTACAATGAGCAGTTCTTC	CASSYSKLAGYNEQFF
.	.	TRBV12-3/TRBV12-4	TRBJ1-2	TGTGCCAGCAGTTTAGGGCGCTATGGCTACACCTTC	CASSLGRYGYTF
.	few	TRBV7-2	TRBJ2-5	TGTGCCAGCAGCCCGATCCCTCAAGAGACCCAGTACTTC	CASSPIPQETQYF
.	many	TRBV6-2/TRBV6-3	TRBJ2-7	TGTGCCAGATCTTCCGGGGAGCAGTACTTC	CARSSGEQYF
.	.	TRBV28	TRBJ2-3	TGTGCCAGCAGTACGGGGGGCCGCACAGATACGCAGTATTTT	CASSTGGRTDTQYF
TRBD2	many	TRBV7-2	TRBJ2-3	TGTGCCAGCAGCTCAAGACTAGCGGGGGCCACAGATACGCAGTATTTT	CASSSRLAGATDTQYF
.	few	TRBV5-5	TRBJ2-3	TGTGCCAGCAGCTCCGGGCCTCTCACAGATACGCAGTATTTT	CASSSGPLTDTQYF
TRBD1	many	TRBV6-5	TRBJ2-2	TGTGCCAGCAGTTACTCGATATCGAGGGGGCGCGGGCGTGCCACCGGGGAGCTGTTTTTT	CASSYSISRGRGRATGELFF
TRBD2	many	TRBV6-6	TRBJ2-5	TGTGCCAGCAGTTACTCAGCTCTAGCGGGGGAGACCCAGTACTTC	CASSYSALAGETQYF
.	few	TRBV4-3	TRBJ2-3	TGCGCCAGCAGCCCATACCGCACAGATACGCAGTATTTT	CASSPYRTDTQYF
.	many	TRBV28	TRBJ1-5	TGTGCCAGCAGTTCCCCCCCTCCTAATCAGCCCCAGCATTTT	CASSSPPPNQPQHF
.	few	TRBV6-5	TRBJ1-6	TGTGCCAGCAGTTACGGCGGGTCCTCACCCCTCCACTTT	CASSYGGSSPLHF
.	.	TRBV20-1	TRBJ1-3	TGCAGTGCTAGTCGCGCAGGTATACCTGGAAACACCATATATTTT	CSASRAGIPGNTIYF
.	many	TRBV7-2	TRBJ1-6	TGTGCCAGCAAAACCTTCTCCGACAGCTATAATTCACCCCTCCACTTT	CASKTFSDSYNSPLHF
.	many	TRBV3-1	TRBJ2-7	TGTGCCAGCAGCTCCCGGACTATGTTGAACGAGCAGTACTTC	CASSSRTMLNEQYF
.	once	TRBV12-3/TRBV12-4	TRBJ1-5	TGTGCCAGCAGTTTAGAACGGGCCCAGCCCCAGCATTTT	CASSLERAQPQHF
.	many	TRBV6-5	TRBJ2-7	TGTGCCAGCAGTTACTCGGACGGAAGCTCCTACGAGCAGTACTTC	CASSYSDGSSYEQYF
TRBD1	.	TRBV11-1	TRBJ1-1	TGTGCCAGCAGCTACCAGACAGGGACTGAAGAAGCTTTCTTT	CASSYQTGTEEAFF
.	many	TRBV7-2	TRBJ1-5	TGTGCCAGCAGCCCTGCGGCAGGGGCAAATCAGCCCCAGCATTTT	CASSPAAGANQPQHF
TRBD1	many	TRBV5-1	TRBJ1-2	TGCGCCAGCTCTTGGGACAGGGGAGAGGATGGCTACACCTTC	CASSWDRGEDGYTF
.	many	TRBV5-5	TRBJ2-3	TGTGCCAGCAGCCCCTGGACAGAAGGAACAGATACGCAGTATTTT	CASSPWTEGTDTQYF
.	.	TRBV5-6	TRBJ2-1	TGTGCCAGCACGCCCCTTCGTGGTAATGAGCAGTTCTTC	CASTPLRGNEQFF